Below are 31 T cell receptor beta chains sequenced from a single sample in a study of OX40 agonist ivuxolimab in advanced cancers. Libraries were prepared by immunoSEQ multiplex PCR; TCRdb keeps only in-frame clonotypes and omits some of them. The table includes fewer than 100,000 clones, under 90% detected once. The sample in question was CD4+ or CD8+ T cells sorted from blood, obtained in a trial of the OX40 agonist ivuxolimab. The receptor source for this set is an adult with an advanced solid tumor such as melanoma, head and neck, liver or kidney cancer.

The gene calls are TRBV19 and TRBJ1-2; no reliable D call. This CDR3 region has 15 residues. V dropped 4 bases and J dropped 4 bases, with 16 bases sitting between them. Looked up from germline, CDR1 is LNHDA and CDR2 is SQIVND (reference sequence). The CDR3 sequence: CASSKDGTSVYGYTF. The CDR3 DNA reads as TGTGCCAGTAGTAAGGACGGAACTTCTGTCTATGGCTACACCTTC. The whole variable domain, remainder taken from reference TRBV19 and TRBJ1-2, is DGGITQSPKYLFRKEGQNVTLSCEQNLNHDAMYWYRQDPGQGLRLIYYSQIVNDFQKGDIAEGYSVSREKKESFPLTVTSAQKNPTAFYLCASSKDGTSVYGYTFGSGTRLTVV.

The chain combines TRBV28 with TRBJ1-2; 9 bases are shared with TRBD1. Trimming took 6 bases from V and 5 from J; bases not matched to a gene: 4. Germline lookup yields CDR1 MDHEN and CDR2 SYDVKM. The CDR3 loop spans 13 amino acids. Here the CDR3 reads CASSTGGGYGYTF. CDR3 bases: TGTGCCAGCAGCACAGGGGGCGGGTATGGCTACACCTTC.

The J gene is TRBJ2-7, the V gene TRBV2, with a possible D match to TRBD2 (5 bases). The CDR3 runs 12 residues. The germline V and J ends were trimmed by 7 bases and 3 bases, with 10 bases remaining between them. Germline-derived CDR1 and CDR2 are SNHLY and FYNNEI. The CDR3 reads CASMRARYEQYF. The CDR3 coding sequence is TGTGCCAGCATGAGGGCTCGCTACGAGCAGTACTTC.

The gene calls are TRBV4-1 and TRBJ1-5, with D unclear. V was cut by 1 base and J by 1 base, with 5 bases left in between. There are 14 residues in the CDR3. The germline V gene encodes CDR1 MGHRA and CDR2 YSYEKL. The CDR3 protein is CASSQALSNQPQHF. The DNA for the CDR3 is TGCGCCAGCAGCCAAGCACTCAGCAATCAGCCCCAGCATTTT.

This clone was counted once. The rearrangement uses TRBV7-2 and TRBJ1-2, with 8 bases lining up with TRBD1. V lost 5 bases and J lost 8; bases outside the gene matches: 7. CDR3 length: 13 residues. Germline loops: CDR1 SGHTA, CDR2 FQGNSA. The CDR3 loop reads CASSLDRGGGYTF. CDR3 nucleotide sequence: TGTGCCAGCAGCCTAGACAGGGGAGGAGGCTACACCTTC.

V usage is TRBV2 and J usage is TRBJ1-4; TRBD1 is a possible D gene (5 bases). The CDR3 is made up of 13 amino acids. CDR1 and CDR2 from the germline V gene are SNHLY and FYNNEI. The V end lost 7 bases, the J end lost 8 bases, and 14 bases lay between the germline ends. The chain's CDR3 is CASIEAGREKLFF. The CDR3 nucleotides are TGTGCCAGCATCGAGGCAGGGCGAGAAAAACTGTTTTTT. Full variable domain (missing parts from reference TRBV2 and TRBJ1-4): EPEVTQTPSHQVTQMGQEVILRCVPISNHLYFYWYRQILGQKVEFLVSFYNNEISEKSEIFDDQFSVERPDGSNFTLKIRSTKLEDSAMYFCASIEAGREKLFFGSGTQLSVL.

V usage is TRBV19 and J usage is TRBJ1-2; D might be TRBD1 (5 bases). The germline V and J ends were trimmed by 3 bases and 7 bases, with 15 bases remaining between them. The CDR3 length is 14 residues. Germline V gives CDR1 LNHDA, CDR2 SQIVND (reference sequence). CDR3 DNA: TGTGCCAGTAGTATGACGCAGGGCTACAGTGGCTACACCTTC. This translates into CASSMTQGYSGYTF. The variable domain in full, completed from reference TRBV19 and TRBJ1-2, reads DGGITQSPKYLFRKEGQNVTLSCEQNLNHDAMYWYRQDPGQGLRLIYYSQIVNDFQKGDIAEGYSVSREKKESFPLTVTSAQKNPTAFYLCASSMTQGYSGYTFGSGTRLTVV.

The chain links TRBV9 to TRBJ2-7; the match to TRBD1 covers 7 bases. The CDR3 runs 15 residues. CDR1 and CDR2 from the germline V gene are SGDLS and YYNGEE. V lost 4 bases and J lost 0; bases outside the gene matches: 7. CDR3 nucleotides: TGTGCCAGCAGCCCCCAGACAGGGAACTCCTACGAGCAGTACTTC. This gives the protein CASSPQTGNSYEQYF.

J is TRBJ2-1 and V is TRBV6-6; D is undetermined. V gave up 6 bases and J gave up 0 bases, with 6 bases separating them. There are 13 residues in the CDR3. Germline assignment: CDR1 MNHNY and CDR2 SVGAGI (reference sequence). The CDR3 DNA reads TGTGCCAGCAGGACAAACTCCTACAATGAGCAGTTCTTC. Translated, it gives CASRTNSYNEQFF.

This clone was counted between two and nine times. The chain carries TRBV6-4 and TRBJ1-1; D ambiguous. Trimming shortened V by 5 bases and J by 2 bases, and 9 bases separated the two germline ends. The CDR3 runs to 13 residues. Looked up from germline, CDR1 is MRHNA and CDR2 is SNTAGT. CDR3 region: CASSSQINTEAFF. CDR3 DNA: TGTGCCAGCAGTTCCCAGATAAACACTGAAGCTTTCTTT.

The genes are TRBV7-2 and TRBJ1-2; D unclear. The CDR3 has 14 residues. The germline CDR1 and CDR2 sequences are SGHTA and FQGNSA. Trimming left V 1 base short and J 8 bases short, with 14 bases between. This CDR3 is CASSLEGALGGYTF. DNA of the CDR3: TGTGCCAGCAGCTTAGAAGGTGCCCTGGGGGGCTACACCTTC.

This clone appeared many times. The same CDR3 is also encoded by other DNA sequences in this sample. The rearrangement uses TRBV18 and TRBJ2-5; D unresolved. V lost 2 bases, J lost 2 bases, and 3 bases lay in between. CDR3 size: 12 residues. Per the germline V gene, CDR1 is KGHSH and CDR2 is LQKENI. The CDR3: CASSPGQETQYF. DNA of the CDR3: TGTGCCAGCTCACCAGGGCAAGAGACCCAGTACTTC.

The chain employs TRBV18 and TRBJ1-5; no clear D gene. The V gene lost 3 bases and the J gene lost 5 bases, with 8 bases spanning the gap. The CDR3 covers 13 residues. Germline values: CDR1 KGHSH, CDR2 LQKENI. CDR3 in DNA: TGTGCCAGCTCACCCGACCCTGATCAGCCCCAGCATTTT. Amino acids: CASSPDPDQPQHF.

This chain joins TRBV18 and TRBJ1-3, with D unclear. Germline V lookup: CDR1 KGHSH, CDR2 LQKENI. V was clipped by 5 bases and J by 0 bases, with 14 bases between them. The CDR3 runs 16 residues. CDR3 loop: CASSTGSPDSGNTIYF. The CDR3 bases are TGTGCCAGCTCAACGGGGAGTCCCGACTCTGGAAACACCATATATTTT.

The chain joins TRBV7-8 to TRBJ1-1; D not resolved. Trimming pared 0 bases from V and 9 bases from J, leaving 14 bases between. There are 14 residues in the CDR3. Germline V gives CDR1 SGHVS, CDR2 FQNEAQ. In nucleotides, the CDR3 is TGTGCCAGCAGCTTAGCGTGGCAGTCCACCAAAGCTTTCTTT. Amino acid sequence: CASSLAWQSTKAFF.

The chain links TRBV28 to TRBJ2-1, with TRBD2 matching 8 bases. Trimming at V came to 7 bases and at J to 0 bases, leaving 2 bases not matched to a gene. Per the germline V gene, CDR1 is MDHEN and CDR2 is SYDVKM. The CDR3 extends over 14 amino acids. The CDR3: CASTGGGSYNEQFF. CDR3 coding DNA: TGTGCCAGCACCGGGGGGGGCTCCTACAATGAGCAGTTCTTC.

Worth noting for this clone: Other DNA sequences in the sample encode the same CDR3. The chain recombines TRBV19 with TRBJ1-5, with D possibly being TRBD1 (5 bases). The CDR3 totals 14 residues. Germline lookup yields CDR1 LNHDA and CDR2 SQIVND (reference sequence). V lost 3 bases, J lost 1 base, and 7 bases lay in between. The CDR3 DNA reads as TGTGCCAGTAGTATGTGGGGCAGCAATCAGCCCCAGCATTTT. Residues: CASSMWGSNQPQHF.

J is TRBJ1-1 and V is TRBV19, with D maybe TRBD1 (5 bases). This CDR3 has 13 residues. V gave up 6 bases and J gave up 0 bases, with 8 bases separating them. Germline assignment: CDR1 LNHDA and CDR2 SQIVND (reference sequence). CDR3: CASSGTLNTEAFF. The CDR3 DNA follows: TGTGCCAGTAGCGGGACGCTGAACACTGAAGCTTTCTTT.

This sequence joins TRBV5-1 and TRBJ2-2, with a possible D match to TRBD2 (6 bases). The CDR3 sequence is 12 residues long. V was shortened by 5 bases and J by 6 bases, with 8 bases between the two germline ends. From germline, CDR1 is SGHRS and CDR2 YFSETQ. In DNA form, the CDR3 reads TGCGCCAGCAGATGGGGGGCCGGGGAGCTGTTTTTT. Translating gives CASRWGAGELFF.

V usage is TRBV28 and J usage is TRBJ2-7, with D possibly called TRBD1 or TRBD2 (5 bases each). Deletions cut 4 bases from V and 2 bases from J, with 12 bases between. Germline V gives CDR1 MDHEN, CDR2 SYDVKM. The CDR3 is 14 residues long. As DNA, the CDR3 is TGTGCCAGCAGTTACGGAGGCAGGGCCTACGAGCAGTACTTC. Residues: CASSYGGRAYEQYF. The whole variable domain, filled in from reference TRBV28 and TRBJ2-7, reads DVKVTQSSRYLVKRTGEKVFLECVQDMDHENMFWYRQDPGLGLRLIYFSYDVKMKEKGDIPEGYSVSREKKERFSLILESASTNQTSMYLCASSYGGRAYEQYFGPGTRLTVT.

This clone was detected a few times. This chain joins TRBV11-2 and TRBJ1-1; TRBD1 is a possible D gene (6 bases). Germline V gene data show CDR1 as SGHAT and CDR2 as FQNNGV. CDR3 length equals 15 residues. Trimming left V 6 bases short and J 0 bases short, with 14 bases between. The CDR3 is CASSSTGTLNTEAFF. The CDR3 DNA is TGTGCCAGCAGTTCGACCGGGACACTGAACACTGAAGCTTTCTTT.

The genes are TRBV28 and TRBJ2-1; D could derive from TRBD1 or TRBD2 (7 bases each). V shed 10 bases and J shed 3 bases, with 19 bases lying between them. In germline, CDR1 is MDHEN, CDR2 SYDVKM. The CDR3 runs 15 residues. CDR3 DNA sequence: TGTGCCACCAGGGGGGCCCTAGCGGTCTACAATGAGCAGTTCTTC. Translating it yields CATRGALAVYNEQFF. Based on the CDR3 plus reference TRBV28 and TRBJ2-1, the full variable domain is DVKVTQSSRYLVKRTGEKVFLECVQDMDHENMFWYRQDPGLGLRLIYFSYDVKMKEKGDIPEGYSVSREKKERFSLILESASTNQTSMYLCATRGALAVYNEQFFGPGTRLTVL.

The V call is TRBV18, the J call TRBJ2-3, with 7 bases fitting TRBD1. V was clipped by 3 bases and J by 2 bases; unmatched bases: 8. The germline gives CDR1 KGHSH, CDR2 LQKENI. The CDR3 length is 16 residues. The CDR3 reads CASSPRRTGITDTQYF. Here the CDR3 DNA reads TGTGCCAGCTCACCCAGGAGGACAGGAATCACAGATACGCAGTATTTT.

The chain recombines TRBV29-1 with TRBJ1-1; 10 bases map to TRBD1. V was pared by 6 bases and J by 5 bases, with 9 bases of the junction left unmatched. This CDR3 comprises 14 residues. CDR1 and CDR2 (germline): SQVTM, ANQGSEA. Here the CDR3 DNA reads TGCAGCGTCCGACGGACAGGGGGATTAACTGAAGCTTTCTTT. Amino acid sequence: CSVRRTGGLTEAFF.

The chain links TRBV7-9 to TRBJ1-1; 7 bases map to TRBD1. This CDR3 comprises 14 residues. With V trimmed by 1 base and J by 7 bases, 6 bases remained unmatched. CDR1 and CDR2 from the germline V gene are SEHNR and FQNEAQ (reference sequence). As DNA, the CDR3 is TGTGCCAGCAGCTTAGGGGGGACAGTCTATGAAGCTTTCTTT. Translated: CASSLGGTVYEAFF.

The rearrangement joins TRBV7-8 to TRBJ2-5; the D is unclear. V gave up 4 bases and J gave up 5 bases, with 8 bases separating them. CDR1 SGHVS and CDR2 FQNEAQ come from the germline V gene. CDR3 length: 12 amino acids. The CDR3 DNA follows: TGTGCCAGCAGCTCCGACGGCGAGACCCAGTACTTC. Protein product: CASSSDGETQYF.

This clone is categorized as medium-sized. The chain recombines TRBV7-9 with TRBJ1-4; D not resolved. Per germline, CDR1 SEHNR and CDR2 FQNEAQ (reference sequence). Trimming pared 1 base from V and 0 bases from J, leaving 9 bases between. The CDR3 covers 16 residues. CDR3 coding DNA: TGTGCCAGCAGCTTAGGGGTACAAGCAACTAATGAAAAACTGTTTTTT. Protein product: CASSLGVQATNEKLFF.

V usage is TRBV5-1 and J usage is TRBJ2-2; D gene ambiguous. V lost 6 bases to trimming and J lost 0 bases, with 9 bases between them. The CDR3 is made up of 14 amino acids. The germline gives CDR1 SGHRS, CDR2 YFSETQ. As DNA, the CDR3 is TGCGCCAGCAAGACACCCGCGAACACCGGGGAGCTGTTTTTT. Its protein is CASKTPANTGELFF.

This clone occurred once. V usage is TRBV30 and J usage is TRBJ1-2; 12 nucleotides align to TRBD1. The CDR3 runs to 13 residues. CDR1 and CDR2 from the germline V gene are GTSNPN and SVGIG (reference sequence). With V trimmed by 6 bases and J by 4 bases, 3 bases remained unmatched. This CDR3 reads CACRDRGPYGYTF. The DNA for the CDR3 is TGTGCCTGCCGGGACAGGGGGCCCTATGGCTACACCTTC.

The chain links TRBV28 to TRBJ1-2; D gene ambiguous. Trimming left V 5 bases short and J 4 bases short, with 17 bases between. Per germline, CDR1 MDHEN and CDR2 SYDVKM. This CDR3 has 15 amino acids. CDR3 sequence: CASSNLLPYLYGYTF. Written as DNA, the CDR3 is TGTGCCAGCAGTAACCTCCTGCCTTACCTCTATGGCTACACCTTC.

This chain connects TRBV28 to TRBJ1-2; 9 nucleotides match TRBD1. V was pared by 6 bases and J by 7 bases, with 9 bases of the junction left unmatched. Germline loops: CDR1 MDHEN, CDR2 SYDVKM. CDR3 length: 14 residues. The CDR3 DNA reads as TGTGCCAGCAGGCCCACAGGGGGCGCGGTTGGCTACACCTTC. Protein product: CASRPTGGAVGYTF.